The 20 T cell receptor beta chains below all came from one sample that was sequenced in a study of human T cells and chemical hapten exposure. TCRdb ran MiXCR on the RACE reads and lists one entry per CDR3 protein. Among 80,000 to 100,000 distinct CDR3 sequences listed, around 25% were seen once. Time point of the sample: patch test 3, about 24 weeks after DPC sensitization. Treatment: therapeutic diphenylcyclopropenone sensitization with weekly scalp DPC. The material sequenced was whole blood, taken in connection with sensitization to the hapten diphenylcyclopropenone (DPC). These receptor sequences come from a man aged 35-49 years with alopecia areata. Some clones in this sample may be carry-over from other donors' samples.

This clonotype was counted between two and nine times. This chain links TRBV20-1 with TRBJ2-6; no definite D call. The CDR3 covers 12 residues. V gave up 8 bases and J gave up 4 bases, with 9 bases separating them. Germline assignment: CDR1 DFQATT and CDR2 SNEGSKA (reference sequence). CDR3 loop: CSLPLGANVLTF. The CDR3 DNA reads TGCAGTCTACCGCTCGGGGCCAACGTCCTGACTTTC.

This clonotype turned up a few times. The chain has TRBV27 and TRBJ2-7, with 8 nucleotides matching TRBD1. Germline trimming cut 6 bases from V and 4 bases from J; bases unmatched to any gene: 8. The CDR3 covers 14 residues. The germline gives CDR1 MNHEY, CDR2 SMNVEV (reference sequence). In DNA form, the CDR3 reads TGTGCCAGCAGAACGACAGGGGTACAATACGAGCAGTACTTC. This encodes CASRTTGVQYEQYF.

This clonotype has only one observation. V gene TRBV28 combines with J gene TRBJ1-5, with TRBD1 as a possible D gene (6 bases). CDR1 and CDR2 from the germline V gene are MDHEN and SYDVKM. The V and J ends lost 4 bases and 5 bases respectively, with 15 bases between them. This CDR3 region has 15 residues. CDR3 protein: CASSSRGLGDQPQHF. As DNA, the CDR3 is TGTGCCAGCAGTTCCCGGGGGCTGGGAGATCAGCCCCAGCATTTT.

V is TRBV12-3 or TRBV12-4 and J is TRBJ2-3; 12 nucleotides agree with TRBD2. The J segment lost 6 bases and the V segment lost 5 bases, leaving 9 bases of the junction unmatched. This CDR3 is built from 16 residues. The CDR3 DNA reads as TGTGCCAGCAGTCCTAACCTAGCGGGAGGGTTCGATACGCAGTATTTT. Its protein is CASSPNLAGGFDTQYF.

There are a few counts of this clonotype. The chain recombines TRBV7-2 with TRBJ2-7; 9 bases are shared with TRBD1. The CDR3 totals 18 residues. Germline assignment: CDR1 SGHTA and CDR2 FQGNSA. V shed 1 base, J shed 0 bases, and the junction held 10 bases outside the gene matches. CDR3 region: CASSLVRGWDRASYEQYF. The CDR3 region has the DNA TGTGCCAGCAGCTTAGTAAGGGGGTGGGACAGGGCCTCCTACGAGCAGTACTTC.

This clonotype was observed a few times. The CDR3 protein is CSATNRGQSTGELFF. The CDR3 nucleotides are TGCAGTGCTACTAACAGGGGGCAGAGCACCGGGGAGCTGTTTTTT. The J gene is TRBJ2-2, the V gene TRBV20-1; 9 positions agree with TRBD1. Trimming cost V 4 bases and J 4 bases; bases outside gene matches: 7. The CDR3 extends over 15 amino acids. Germline CDR1 reads DFQATT; CDR2 reads SNEGSKA (reference sequence).

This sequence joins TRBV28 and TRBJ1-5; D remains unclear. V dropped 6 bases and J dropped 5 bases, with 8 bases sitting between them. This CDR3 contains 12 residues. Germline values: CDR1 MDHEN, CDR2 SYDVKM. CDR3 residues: CASRLRDQPQHF. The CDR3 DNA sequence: TGTGCCAGCAGGTTAAGAGATCAGCCCCAGCATTTT.

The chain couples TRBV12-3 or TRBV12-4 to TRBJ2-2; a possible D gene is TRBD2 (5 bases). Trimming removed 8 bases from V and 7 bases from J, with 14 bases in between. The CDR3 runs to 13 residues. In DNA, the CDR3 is TGTGCCAGCGGCCTAGGACGGGGCGGGGAGCTGTTTTTT. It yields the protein CASGLGRGGELFF.

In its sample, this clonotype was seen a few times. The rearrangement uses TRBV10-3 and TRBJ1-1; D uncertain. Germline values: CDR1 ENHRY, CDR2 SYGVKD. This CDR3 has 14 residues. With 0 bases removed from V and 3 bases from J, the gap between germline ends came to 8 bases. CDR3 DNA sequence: TGTGCCATCAGTGAGTCGAATGTTTACACTGAAGCTTTCTTT. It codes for CAISESNVYTEAFF.

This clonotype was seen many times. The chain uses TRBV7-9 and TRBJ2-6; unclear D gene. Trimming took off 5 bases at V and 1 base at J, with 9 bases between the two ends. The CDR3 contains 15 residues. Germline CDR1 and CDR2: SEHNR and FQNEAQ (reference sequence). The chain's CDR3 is CASSKSESGANVLTF. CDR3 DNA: TGTGCCAGCAGCAAGTCCGAATCTGGGGCCAACGTCCTGACTTTC. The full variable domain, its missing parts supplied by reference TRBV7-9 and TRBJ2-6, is DTGVSQNPRHKITKRGQNVTFRCDPISEHNRLYWYRQTLGQGPEFLTYFQNEAQLEKSRLLSDRFSAERPKGSFSTLEIQRTEQGDSAMYLCASSKSESGANVLTFGAGSRLTVL.

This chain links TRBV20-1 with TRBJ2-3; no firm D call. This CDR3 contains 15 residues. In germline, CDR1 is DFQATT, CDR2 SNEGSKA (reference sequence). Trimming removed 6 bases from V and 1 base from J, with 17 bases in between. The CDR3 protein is CSAPPERLRTDTQYF. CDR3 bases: TGCAGTGCGCCCCCGGAGAGACTCCGCACAGATACGCAGTATTTT.

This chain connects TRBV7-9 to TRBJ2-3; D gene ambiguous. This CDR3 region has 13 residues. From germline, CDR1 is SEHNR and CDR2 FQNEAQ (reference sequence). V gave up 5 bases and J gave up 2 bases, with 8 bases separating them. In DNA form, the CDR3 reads TGTGCCAGCAGCCCAACTGACACAGATACGCAGTATTTT. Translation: CASSPTDTDTQYF.

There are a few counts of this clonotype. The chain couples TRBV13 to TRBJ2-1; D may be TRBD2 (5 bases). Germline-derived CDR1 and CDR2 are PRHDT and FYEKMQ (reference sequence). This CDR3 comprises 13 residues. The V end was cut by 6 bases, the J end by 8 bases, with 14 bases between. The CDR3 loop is CASSSLAGDEQFF. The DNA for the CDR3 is TGTGCCAGCAGTTCCCTAGCCGGTGATGAGCAGTTCTTC.

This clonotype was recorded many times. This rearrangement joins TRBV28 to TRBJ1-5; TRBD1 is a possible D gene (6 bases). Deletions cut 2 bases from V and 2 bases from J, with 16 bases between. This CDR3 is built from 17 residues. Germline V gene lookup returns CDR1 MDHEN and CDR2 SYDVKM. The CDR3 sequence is CASSLTTPTGRNQPQHF. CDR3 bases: TGTGCCAGCAGTTTAACAACGCCGACAGGCCGCAATCAGCCCCAGCATTTT.

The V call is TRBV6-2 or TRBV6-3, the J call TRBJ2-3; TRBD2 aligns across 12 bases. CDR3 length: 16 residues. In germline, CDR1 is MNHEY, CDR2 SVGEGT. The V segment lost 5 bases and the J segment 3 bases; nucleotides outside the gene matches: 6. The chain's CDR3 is CASSNPSGRGTDTQYF. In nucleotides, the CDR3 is TGTGCCAGCAGTAATCCTAGCGGGAGGGGTACAGATACGCAGTATTTT.

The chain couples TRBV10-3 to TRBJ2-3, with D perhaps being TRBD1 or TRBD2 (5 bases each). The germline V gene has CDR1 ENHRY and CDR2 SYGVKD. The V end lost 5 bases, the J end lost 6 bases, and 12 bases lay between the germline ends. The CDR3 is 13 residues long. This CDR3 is CAISPREGDTQYF. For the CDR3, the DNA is TGTGCCATCAGTCCACGAGAGGGGGATACGCAGTATTTT.

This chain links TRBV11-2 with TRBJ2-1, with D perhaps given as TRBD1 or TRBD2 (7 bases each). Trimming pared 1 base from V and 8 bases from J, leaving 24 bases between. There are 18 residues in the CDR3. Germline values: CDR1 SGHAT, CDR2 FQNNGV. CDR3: CASSLAFLSGTAWDEQFF. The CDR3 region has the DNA TGTGCCAGCAGCTTAGCTTTTCTCAGCGGGACAGCATGGGATGAGCAGTTCTTC.

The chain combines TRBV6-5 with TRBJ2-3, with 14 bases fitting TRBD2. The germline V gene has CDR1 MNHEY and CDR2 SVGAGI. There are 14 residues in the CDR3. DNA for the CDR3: TGTGCGCGACTAGCGGGAGGGGAGGCAGATACGCAGTATTTT. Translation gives CARLAGGEADTQYF.

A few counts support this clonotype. CDR3 DNA: TGCAGTGCTAGGACTAGCGGGAGAGGGGATACGCAGTATTTT. Its translation is CSARTSGRGDTQYF. The chain combines TRBV20-1 with TRBJ2-3; TRBD2 matches 12 bases. The CDR3 has 14 residues. After removal of 3 bases from V and 6 bases from J, the junction contained 4 bases not matched to a gene. Per the germline V gene, CDR1 is DFQATT and CDR2 is SNEGSKA (reference sequence).

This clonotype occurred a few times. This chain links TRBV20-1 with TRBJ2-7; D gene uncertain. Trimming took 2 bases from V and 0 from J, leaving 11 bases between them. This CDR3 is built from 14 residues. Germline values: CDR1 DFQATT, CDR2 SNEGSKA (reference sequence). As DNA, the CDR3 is TGCAGTGCTAGAAGACCAACGAGCTCCTACGAGCAGTACTTC. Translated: CSARRPTSSYEQYF.